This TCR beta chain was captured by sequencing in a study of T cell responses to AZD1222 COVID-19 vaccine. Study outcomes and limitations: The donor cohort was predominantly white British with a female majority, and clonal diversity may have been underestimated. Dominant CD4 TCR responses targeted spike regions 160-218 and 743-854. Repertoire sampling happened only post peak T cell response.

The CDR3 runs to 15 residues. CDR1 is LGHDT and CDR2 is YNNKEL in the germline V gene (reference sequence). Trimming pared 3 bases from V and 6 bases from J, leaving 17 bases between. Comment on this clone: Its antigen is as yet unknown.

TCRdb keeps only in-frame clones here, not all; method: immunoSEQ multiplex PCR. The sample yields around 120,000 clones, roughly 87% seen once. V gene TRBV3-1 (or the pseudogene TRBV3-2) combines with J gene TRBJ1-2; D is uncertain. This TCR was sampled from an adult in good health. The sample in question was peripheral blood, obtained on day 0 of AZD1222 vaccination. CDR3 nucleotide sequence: TGTGCCAGCAGCCATTGGGTAGGCCAGGCCAATGGCTACACCTTC. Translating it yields CASSHWVGQANGYTF.